A single sample is the source of the 18 T cell receptor beta chains below, sequenced in a study of OX40 agonist ivuxolimab in advanced cancers. Measured with immunoSEQ multiplex PCR; TCRdb has only the in-frame clones, and not every one. The repertoire includes approximately 62,000 clones, 90% to 95% of them detected once, and roughly 13% sits in the top ten. This material consisted of CD4+ or CD8+ T cells sorted from blood, taken in a trial of the OX40 agonist ivuxolimab. The receptor set was obtained from an adult with an advanced solid tumor such as melanoma, head and neck, liver or kidney cancer.

CDR3 loop: CASSPPQGLAGAYAGELFF. As DNA, the CDR3 is TGCGCCAGCAGTCCGCCCCAGGGGCTAGCGGGAGCCTACGCCGGGGAGCTGTTTTTT. The chain uses TRBV23-1 and TRBJ2-2; 10 bases map to TRBD2. TRBV23-1 is an ORF; its function is uncertain. The CDR3 sequence is 19 residues long. Germline trimming cut 4 bases from V and 6 bases from J; bases unmatched to any gene: 17.

The V gene is TRBV7-7, the J gene TRBJ2-2; 8 positions match TRBD1. This CDR3 region has 15 residues. With 2 bases clipped from V and 7 bases from J, the junction kept 6 bases outside the gene matches. Germline assignment: CDR1 SSHAT and CDR2 FNYEAQ (reference sequence). CDR3 loop: CASSLQQGVGGELFF. In DNA, the CDR3 is TGTGCCAGCAGCTTACAACAGGGGGTCGGCGGGGAGCTGTTTTTT.

This clone was detected only once. The genes are TRBV19 and TRBJ2-7; TRBD2 aligns across 8 bases. Germline V gene sequence: CDR1 LNHDA, CDR2 SQIVND (reference sequence). After removal of 6 bases from V and 0 bases from J, the junction contained 4 bases not matched to a gene. This CDR3 has 14 amino acids. The CDR3 here is CASSTSGASYEQYF. CDR3 sequence (DNA): TGTGCCAGTAGCACTAGCGGAGCCTCCTACGAGCAGTACTTC.

This chain uses TRBV4-1 with TRBJ2-2; possibly TRBD1 for D (7 bases). Germline loops: CDR1 MGHRA, CDR2 YSYEKL. The CDR3 totals 16 residues. V was shortened by 2 bases and J by 7 bases, with 17 bases between the two germline ends. The CDR3 protein is CASSQLGGQQVGELFF. In DNA, the CDR3 is TGCGCCAGCAGCCAACTCGGGGGACAGCAGGTCGGGGAGCTGTTTTTT.

J is TRBJ2-7 and V is TRBV4-2, with D tentatively TRBD1 (5 bases). The CDR3 has 14 residues. The germline gives CDR1 LGHNA, CDR2 YNFKEQ. The V end lost 1 base, the J end lost 3 bases, and 10 bases lay between the germline ends. The CDR3 spells CASSQGGQNYEQYF. The CDR3 DNA reads as TGTGCCAGCAGCCAAGGTGGACAAAACTACGAGCAGTACTTC.

The rearrangement joins TRBV27 to TRBJ1-1; unclear D gene. The CDR3 runs 14 residues. Trimming took 3 bases from V and 1 from J, leaving 9 bases between them. Germline V gene lookup returns CDR1 MNHEY and CDR2 SMNVEV (reference sequence). This CDR3 is CASSFPRGNTEAFF. CDR3 DNA sequence: TGTGCCAGCAGTTTCCCTCGGGGGAACACTGAAGCTTTCTTT.

This rearrangement joins TRBV5-1 to TRBJ2-7; 7 bases fit TRBD2. Germline CDR1 SGHRS, CDR2 YFSETQ. V was pared by 6 bases and J by 4 bases, with 16 bases of the junction left unmatched. The CDR3 length is 16 residues. DNA for the CDR3: TGCGCCAGCACACTACGGGGGGAGGGCCCTCAATACGAGCAGTACTTC. Its protein is CASTLRGEGPQYEQYF.

The J gene is TRBJ1-1, the V gene TRBV11-3, with D perhaps TRBD1 (5 bases). V was cut by 0 bases and J by 5 bases, with 7 bases left in between. Germline V lookup: CDR1 SGHNT, CDR2 YENEEA. The CDR3 spans 13 residues. The CDR3 DNA reads TGTGCCAGCAGCTTAGAGGGGGAGACTGAAGCTTTCTTT. Translated, it gives CASSLEGETEAFF.

The chain is built from TRBV4-3 and TRBJ2-6; D may be TRBD1 (7 bases). CDR1 and CDR2 from the germline V gene are LGHNA and YSLEER. V was clipped by 3 bases and J by 1 base, with 13 bases between them. The CDR3 loop spans 17 amino acids. CDR3 nucleotides: TGCGCCAGCAGCCAGGAGCCAGGGGGGTCTGGGGCCAACGTCCTGACTTTC. It translates to CASSQEPGGSGANVLTF.

The genes are TRBV18 and TRBJ2-3, with 9 bases matching TRBD2. The V and J ends lost 0 bases and 7 bases, in that order; junction bases with no gene match: 8. The CDR3 is made up of 16 amino acids. Germline lookup yields CDR1 KGHSH and CDR2 LQKENI. The CDR3 DNA reads TGTGCCAGCTCACCACCGCGGGGGGGGCCCATGAATACGCAGTATTTT. This codes for CASSPPRGGPMNTQYF.

This sequence joins TRBV11-2 and TRBJ2-2, with D unclear. The CDR3 is 13 amino acids. Trimming cost V 1 base and J 1 base, with 1 base left between them. CDR1 is SGHAT, CDR2 FQNNGV, per germline. CDR3 region: CASSLVNTGELFF. The CDR3 coding sequence is TGTGCCAGCAGCTTAGTGAACACCGGGGAGCTGTTTTTT.

This chain joins TRBV2 and TRBJ2-3; the D gene is possibly TRBD2 (5 bases). This CDR3 is 14 amino acids long. Germline V gene sequence: CDR1 SNHLY, CDR2 FYNNEI. Trimming shortened V by 4 bases and J by 0 bases, and 8 bases separated the two germline ends. CDR3 region: CASSAGKSTDTQYF. DNA of the CDR3: TGTGCCAGCAGTGCCGGGAAAAGCACAGATACGCAGTATTTT.

The rearrangement links TRBV7-6 to TRBJ2-7; 9 bases match TRBD1. With V trimmed by 5 bases and J by 2 bases, 19 bases remained unmatched. Germline V lookup: CDR1 SGHVS, CDR2 FNYEAQ. The CDR3 totals 19 residues. The CDR3 sequence is CASSPLGQGINRPAYEQYF. The DNA for the CDR3 is TGTGCCAGCAGCCCCCTGGGACAGGGAATTAACCGACCAGCCTACGAGCAGTACTTC.

The gene calls are TRBV19 and TRBJ2-3; D is perhaps TRBD2 (6 bases). The CDR3 loop spans 15 amino acids. V lost 3 bases to trimming and J lost 2 bases, with 12 bases between them. CDR1 is LNHDA and CDR2 is SQIVND in the germline V gene (reference sequence). The DNA of the CDR3 is TGTGCCAGTAGTATCAGCTTAGCGGACACAGATACGCAGTATTTT. Its translation is CASSISLADTDTQYF.

V usage is TRBV14 and J usage is TRBJ2-3; unclear D gene. V was trimmed by 3 bases and J by 1 base, leaving 5 bases between them. The CDR3 consists of 13 residues. Germline assignment: CDR1 SGHDN and CDR2 FVKESK. For the CDR3, the DNA is TGTGCCAGCAGCCATTGGGGCACAGATACGCAGTATTTT. It yields the protein CASSHWGTDTQYF.

The V call is TRBV19, the J call TRBJ1-2, with D maybe TRBD1 (5 bases). The ends were cut back, 2 bases at V and 2 bases at J, with 9 bases in the middle. The CDR3 has 14 residues. Per the germline V gene, CDR1 is LNHDA and CDR2 is SQIVND (reference sequence). CDR3 DNA sequence: TGTGCCAGTAGTATATCCGGGGACAACTATGGCTACACCTTC. Residues: CASSISGDNYGYTF. The full variable domain, rest sourced from reference TRBV19 and TRBJ1-2, is DGGITQSPKYLFRKEGQNVTLSCEQNLNHDAMYWYRQDPGQGLRLIYYSQIVNDFQKGDIAEGYSVSREKKESFPLTVTSAQKNPTAFYLCASSISGDNYGYTFGSGTRLTVV.

The chain employs TRBV4-1 and TRBJ1-1; D may be TRBD1 (5 bases). Germline V gene lookup returns CDR1 MGHRA and CDR2 YSYEKL. The CDR3 covers 17 residues. The V end was cut by 4 bases, the J end by 1 base, with 19 bases between. CDR3 sequence: CASSPLNRDGGNTEAFF. DNA of the CDR3: TGCGCCAGCAGCCCCCTCAACCGGGACGGAGGGAACACTGAAGCTTTCTTT.

The J gene is TRBJ2-1, the V gene TRBV6-4, with D uncertain. The CDR3 totals 14 residues. Deletions cut 2 bases from V and 6 bases from J, with 11 bases between. CDR1 and CDR2 (germline): MRHNA, SNTAGT. The DNA for the CDR3 is TGTGCCAGCAGTGACGAGAACAGCCCCAATGAGCAGTTCTTC. Encoded protein: CASSDENSPNEQFF.